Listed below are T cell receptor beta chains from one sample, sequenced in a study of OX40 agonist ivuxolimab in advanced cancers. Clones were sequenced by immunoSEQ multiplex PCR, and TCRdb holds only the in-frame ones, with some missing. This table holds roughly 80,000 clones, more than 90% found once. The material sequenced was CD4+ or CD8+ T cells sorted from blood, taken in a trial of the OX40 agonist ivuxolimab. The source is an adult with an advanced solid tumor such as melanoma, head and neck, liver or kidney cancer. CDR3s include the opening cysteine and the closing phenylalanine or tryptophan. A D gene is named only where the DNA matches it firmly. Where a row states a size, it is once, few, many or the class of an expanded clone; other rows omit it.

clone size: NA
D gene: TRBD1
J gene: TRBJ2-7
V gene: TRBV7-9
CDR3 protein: CASLRQGAGYEQYF
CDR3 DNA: TGTGCCAGCTTAAGACAGGGGGCAGGATACGAGCAGTACTTC

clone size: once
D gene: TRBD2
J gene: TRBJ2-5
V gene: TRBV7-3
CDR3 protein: CASSLKAGGGETQYF
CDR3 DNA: TGTGCCAGCAGCTTAAAAGCGGGAGGGGGGGAGACCCAGTACTTC

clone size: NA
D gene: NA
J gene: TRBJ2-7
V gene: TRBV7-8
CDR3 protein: CASSSEAALSSYEQYF
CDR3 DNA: TGTGCCAGCAGCTCCGAGGCAGCGTTAAGCTCCTACGAGCAGTACTTC

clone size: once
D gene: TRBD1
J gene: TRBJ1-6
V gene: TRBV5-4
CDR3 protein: CASSPFFAGGNNSPLHF
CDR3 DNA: TGTGCCAGCAGCCCGTTTTTTGCAGGGGGAAATAATTCACCCCTCCACTTT

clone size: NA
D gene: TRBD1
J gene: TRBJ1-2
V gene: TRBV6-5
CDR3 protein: CASRGQGFNYGYTF
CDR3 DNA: TGTGCCAGCAGGGGACAGGGGTTCAACTATGGCTACACCTTC

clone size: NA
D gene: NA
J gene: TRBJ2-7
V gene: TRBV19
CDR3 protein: CASSSRASSSYEQYF
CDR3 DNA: TGTGCCAGTAGTAGCCGCGCCTCTAGCTCCTACGAGCAGTACTTC

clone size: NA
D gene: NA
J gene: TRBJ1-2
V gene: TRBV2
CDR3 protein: CASTLLGVGYTF
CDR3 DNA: TGTGCCAGCACCTTGCTAGGGGTTGGCTACACCTTC

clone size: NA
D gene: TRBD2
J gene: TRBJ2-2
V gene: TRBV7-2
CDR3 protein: CASSLWSSGRTGTGELFF
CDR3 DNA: TGTGCCAGCAGCTTATGGTCTAGCGGGAGAACGGGCACCGGGGAGCTGTTTTTT

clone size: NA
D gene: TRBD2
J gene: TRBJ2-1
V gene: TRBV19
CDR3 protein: CASSIGTRTHNEQFF
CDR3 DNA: TGTGCCAGTAGTATCGGGACTAGGACACACAATGAGCAGTTCTTC

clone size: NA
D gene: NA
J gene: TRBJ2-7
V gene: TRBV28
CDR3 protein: CASTLGGRTYEQYF
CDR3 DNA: TGTGCCAGCACGTTGGGGGGACGAACTTACGAGCAGTACTTC

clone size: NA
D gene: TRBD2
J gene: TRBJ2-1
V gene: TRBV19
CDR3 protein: CASSIGRENEQFF
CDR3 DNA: TGTGCCAGTAGTATCGGGCGGGAGAATGAGCAGTTCTTC

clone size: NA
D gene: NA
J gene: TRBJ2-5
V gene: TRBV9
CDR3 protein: CASSPRGYREETQYF
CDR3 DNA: TGTGCCAGCAGCCCGAGGGGCTACAGGGAAGAGACCCAGTACTTC

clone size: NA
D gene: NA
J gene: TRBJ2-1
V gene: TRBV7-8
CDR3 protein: CASSLSLGGSYNEQFF
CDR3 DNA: TGTGCCAGCAGCTTATCCTTAGGAGGCTCCTACAATGAGCAGTTCTTC